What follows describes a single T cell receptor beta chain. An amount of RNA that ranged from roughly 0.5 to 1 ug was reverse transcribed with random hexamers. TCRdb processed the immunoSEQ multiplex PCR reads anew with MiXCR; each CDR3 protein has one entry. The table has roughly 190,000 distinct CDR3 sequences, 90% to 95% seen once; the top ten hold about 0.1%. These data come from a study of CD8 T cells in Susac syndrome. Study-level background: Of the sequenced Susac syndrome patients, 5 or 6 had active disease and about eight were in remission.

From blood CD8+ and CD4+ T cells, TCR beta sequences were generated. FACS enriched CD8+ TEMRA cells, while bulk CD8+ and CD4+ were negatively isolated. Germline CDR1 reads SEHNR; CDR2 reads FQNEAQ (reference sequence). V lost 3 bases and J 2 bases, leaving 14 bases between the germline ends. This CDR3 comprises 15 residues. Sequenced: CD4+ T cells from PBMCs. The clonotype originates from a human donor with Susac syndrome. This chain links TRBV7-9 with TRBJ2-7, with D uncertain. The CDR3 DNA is TGTGCCAGCAGCTTCGTGAAGGGATTTACCTACGAGCAGTACTTC. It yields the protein CASSFVKGFTYEQYF.